Listed below are T cell receptor beta chains from one sample, sequenced in a study of cytomegalovirus exposure and HLA in healthy donors. Generated by immunoSEQ multiplex PCR, the TCRdb table keeps only in-frame clones and is missing some. This sample has hundreds of thousands of clones, with around four fifths found just once. Sequencing was done on a sample of PBMCs. The receptors shown here come from a boy aged 2 to 9 in good health and CMV-seronegative. Each CDR3 is given with its conserved first and last residue. Fields, in order: V gene, J gene, clone size, D gene, CDR3 protein, CDR3 DNA. D genes are given only for firm matches. Rows may omit the clone size; those that give it use once, few, many or a size class.

TRBV5-1	TRBJ1-2	-	-	CASSVGTYYGYTF	TGCGCCAGCAGCGTCGGTACCTACTATGGCTACACCTTC
TRBV6-5	TRBJ2-1	once	-	CASSYGQPYNEQFF	TGTGCCAGCAGTTACGGACAGCCCTACAATGAGCAGTTCTTC
TRBV5-4	TRBJ2-5	once	-	CASRPGTTQETQYF	TGTGCCAGCAGACCCGGGACAACCCAAGAGACCCAGTACTTC
TRBV27	TRBJ1-1	-	-	CASSSTGYTEAFF	TGTGCCAGCAGCAGTACAGGGTACACTGAAGCTTTCTTT
TRBV2	TRBJ2-2	-	TRBD2	CASSESSGSTGELFF	TGTGCCAGCAGTGAATCGAGCGGGAGTACCGGGGAGCTGTTTTTT
TRBV6-1	TRBJ1-5	-	-	CASSVPRGGHNQPQHF	TGTGCCAGCAGTGTTCCGAGGGGGGGCCACAATCAGCCCCAGCATTTT
TRBV11-2	TRBJ2-7	-	-	CASGRTPNEQYF	TGTGCCAGCGGCCGGACACCTAATGAGCAGTACTTC
TRBV2	TRBJ1-1	few	-	CAIPLSNTEAFF	TGTGCCATCCCCCTATCGAACACTGAAGCTTTCTTT
TRBV2	TRBJ1-2	-	TRBD1	CASSGGWQGENYGYTF	TGTGCCAGCAGTGGAGGGTGGCAGGGGGAAAACTATGGCTACACCTTC
TRBV10-3	TRBJ1-4	few	-	CAISENSGSNEKLFF	TGTGCCATCAGTGAGAACAGCGGTTCTAATGAAAAACTGTTTTTT
TRBV19	TRBJ1-4	-	TRBD1	CASSTGQGAIEKLFF	TGTGCCAGTAGTACTGGACAGGGGGCGATCGAAAAACTGTTTTTT
TRBV7-9	TRBJ1-6	-	-	CASTGTENSPLHF	TGTGCCAGCACCGGGACTGAAAATTCACCCCTCCACTTT
TRBV25-1	TRBJ2-6	-	TRBD1	CASRETGSHSGANVLTF	TGTGCCAGCAGGGAGACAGGGTCCCACTCTGGGGCCAACGTCCTGACTTTC
TRBV5-4	TRBJ2-3	-	-	CASKGSAGALAGTQYF	TGTGCCAGCAAGGGAAGTGCGGGGGCCCTTGCGGGTACGCAGTATTTT
TRBV5-8	TRBJ1-2	-	-	CASSWGDGNYGYTF	TGTGCCAGCAGCTGGGGGGACGGTAACTATGGCTACACCTTC
TRBV18	TRBJ1-1	-	TRBD1	CASFSIIGPGQIDTFF	TGTGCCAGCTTTAGCATAATTGGTCCGGGACAGATCGACACTTTCTTT
TRBV9	TRBJ2-2	-	-	CATSPREYYTGELFF	TGTGCCACTAGCCCCCGCGAATATTACACCGGGGAGCTGTTTTTT
TRBV25-1	TRBJ1-1	-	TRBD1	CASSDRDRGNTEAFF	TGTGCCAGCAGTGACAGGGACAGGGGGAACACTGAAGCTTTCTTT
TRBV27	TRBJ1-3	-	-	CASSPLGASGNTIYF	TGTGCCAGCAGCCCCTTAGGAGCCTCTGGAAACACCATATATTTT
TRBV21-1	TRBJ2-7	-	-	CASSKERSYEQYF	TGTGCCAGCAGCAAAGAGCGATCTTACGAGCAGTACTTC
TRBV27	TRBJ2-5	-	-	CASSSSKEETQYF	TGTGCCAGCAGCTCGTCCAAGGAGGAGACCCAGTACTTC
TRBV5-1	TRBJ2-2	-	TRBD2	CASSPPGTSGSMAGELFF	TGCGCCAGCAGCCCTCCGGGGACTAGCGGGAGTATGGCCGGGGAGCTGTTTTTT
TRBV30	TRBJ2-5	-	-	CAWNVVSQETQYF	TGTGCCTGGAATGTCGTCAGCCAAGAGACCCAGTACTTC
TRBV4-1	TRBJ1-5	-	TRBD1	CASSQTWTGYQPQHF	TGCGCCAGCAGCCAGACATGGACAGGTTATCAGCCCCAGCATTTT
TRBV11-2	TRBJ2-1	-	TRBD1	CASSPGQGYNEQFF	TGTGCCAGCAGCCCTGGACAGGGTTACAATGAGCAGTTCTTC
TRBV13	TRBJ2-7	once	TRBD2	CASSQGLEGYEQYF	TGTGCCAGCAGCCAGGGACTAGAAGGCTACGAGCAGTACTTC
TRBV5-6	TRBJ2-1	-	TRBD1	CASSSDRASEQFF	TGTGCCAGCAGCTCGGACAGGGCGAGTGAGCAGTTCTTC
TRBV6-5	TRBJ2-7	-	TRBD1	CASRRDREGSYEQYF	TGTGCCAGCAGGCGGGACAGGGAGGGGTCCTACGAGCAGTACTTC
TRBV29-1	TRBJ2-7	-	-	CSATGLNLDEQYF	TGCAGCGCCACGGGACTGAACCTAGACGAGCAGTACTTC
TRBV7-2	TRBJ1-2	-	TRBD1	CASSSQIPGQGRYTF	TGTGCCAGCAGCTCCCAGATCCCGGGACAGGGGCGCTACACCTTC
TRBV9	TRBJ1-2	-	TRBD1	CASSVRTGQGYTF	TGTGCCAGCAGCGTCAGGACAGGACAAGGCTACACCTTC
TRBV10-1	TRBJ2-7	few	-	CASRMTSSYEQYF	TGCGCCAGCAGGATGACTAGCTCCTACGAGCAGTACTTC
TRBV9	TRBJ2-3	-	TRBD2	CASSVVPTSSGGTDTQYF	TGTGCCAGCAGCGTAGTCCCCACCTCTAGCGGGGGCACAGATACGCAGTATTTT
TRBV5-8	TRBJ2-1	-	-	CASRWGLYNEQFF	TGTGCCAGCAGGTGGGGGCTTTACAATGAGCAGTTCTTC
TRBV6-5	TRBJ2-7	few	TRBD1	CASSFRDRGGEQYF	TGTGCCAGCAGTTTTCGGGACAGGGGTGGCGAGCAGTACTTC
TRBV4-2	TRBJ2-7	once	-	CASSQESRGFGEQYF	TGTGCCAGCAGCCAAGAGAGCAGGGGTTTTGGGGAGCAGTACTTC
TRBV5-5	TRBJ2-5	-	TRBD2	CASSLVGGGPQETQYF	TGTGCCAGCAGCTTGGTGGGCGGGGGGCCTCAAGAGACCCAGTACTTC
TRBV9	TRBJ2-1	-	TRBD2	CASSPEGRLAGGYYNEQFF	TGTGCCAGCAGCCCAGAGGGACGGTTAGCGGGAGGCTACTACAATGAGCAGTTCTTC
TRBV11-3	TRBJ2-1	-	-	CASSLGGRSYNEQFF	TGTGCCAGCAGCTTAGGCGGGCGGTCCTACAATGAGCAGTTCTTC
TRBV25-1	TRBJ2-3	-	TRBD2	CASSGGLAGWADTQYF	TGTGCCAGCAGTGGGGGACTAGCGGGATGGGCAGATACGCAGTATTTT
TRBV4-1	TRBJ2-7	-	-	CASSHLTTPHEQYF	TGCGCCAGCAGCCATTTGACTACTCCCCACGAGCAGTACTTC
TRBV7-6	TRBJ1-4	-	TRBD1	CASSRRTGGEKLFF	TGTGCCAGCAGCCGCAGGACAGGCGGTGAAAAACTGTTTTTT
TRBV5-1	TRBJ2-1	-	TRBD2	CASSLGTSGGAGYNEQFF	TGCGCCAGCAGCTTGGGGACTAGCGGGGGGGCCGGCTACAATGAGCAGTTCTTC
TRBV5-6	TRBJ1-2	-	TRBD1	CASSSQRRDRLGYGYTF	TGTGCCAGCAGCTCACAACGCCGGGACAGACTTGGGTATGGCTACACCTTC
TRBV2	TRBJ2-7	once	TRBD2	CASSEDRGVHYEQYF	TGTGCCAGCAGTGAGGACCGGGGGGTCCACTACGAGCAGTACTTC
TRBV10-2	TRBJ1-2	-	-	CASSEDGPGDGYTF	TGCGCCAGCAGTGAGGATGGGCCGGGGGATGGCTACACCTTC
TRBV18	TRBJ2-7	once	-	CASSPSPTGTYEQYF	TGTGCCAGCTCACCCTCTCCTACAGGGACCTACGAGCAGTACTTC